This T cell receptor beta chain was retrieved from a study of blood T cell repertoires in COVID-19. Study at large: Material from acute and convalescent COVID-19 was sourced from the United States, Italy and Spain.

Original analysis: Cell counts per sample came from amplifying reference gene primers. Sequencing used immunoSEQ multiplex PCR; TCRdb keeps in-frame clones, though not all of them. For V, J and clone size, that table is used; D and trimming come from the DNA. The table lists 80,000 to 95,000 clones, approximately 88% of them singletons. J was trimmed by 4 bases and V by 6 bases; bases with no gene match: 11. The CDR3 extends over 15 amino acids. Germline CDR1 is MNHEY and CDR2 is SMNVEV (reference sequence). V and J are TRBV27 and TRBJ2-7; 8 bases line up with TRBD1. The specimen sequenced was peripheral blood. The clonotype was recovered from a man in his 70s with acute or convalescent COVID-19. As DNA, the CDR3 is TGTGCCAGCAGCTTCGGCCCAGGGGGCCGATACGAGCAGTACTTC. Its protein product is CASSFGPGGRYEQYF.